This T cell receptor (beta chain) originates from a study of blood T cells in healthy people across ages. There are 15 residues in the CDR3. Trimming shortened V by 8 bases and J by 2 bases, and 18 bases separated the two germline ends. The draw of peripheral blood yielded approximately 10 milliliters from each donor. The use of a sample-barcoded 5' primer and a J-beta primer mix characterized a second PCR of roughly 6 to 12 cycles. TCRdb reprocessed the 5' RACE reads with MiXCR, giving one entry per CDR3 protein. This sample has 800,000 to 1,300,000 distinct CDR3 sequences, with around 27% found just once. Study-level findings and limits: Higher diversity and more naive CD4+ cells were features of long-lived donors, compared to aged donors.

As concerns this clonotype: Its cognate antigen is unknown.

Another study also made use of these data, one on T cells of mothers and their children. From that paper: Every mother produced more than 8.5 million TCR beta CDR3 reads, whereas every child provided around 3 million.

V usage is TRBV12-3 or TRBV12-4 and J usage is TRBJ2-5; perhaps TRBD2 as D (5 bases). The TCR originated in a girl aged 2-10 years in good health. Sequencing input: blood. The CDR3 DNA follows: TGTGCCAGCGGATTGTTCCCGGGGATTCAAGAGACCCAGTACTTC. Its translation is CASGLFPGIQETQYF.